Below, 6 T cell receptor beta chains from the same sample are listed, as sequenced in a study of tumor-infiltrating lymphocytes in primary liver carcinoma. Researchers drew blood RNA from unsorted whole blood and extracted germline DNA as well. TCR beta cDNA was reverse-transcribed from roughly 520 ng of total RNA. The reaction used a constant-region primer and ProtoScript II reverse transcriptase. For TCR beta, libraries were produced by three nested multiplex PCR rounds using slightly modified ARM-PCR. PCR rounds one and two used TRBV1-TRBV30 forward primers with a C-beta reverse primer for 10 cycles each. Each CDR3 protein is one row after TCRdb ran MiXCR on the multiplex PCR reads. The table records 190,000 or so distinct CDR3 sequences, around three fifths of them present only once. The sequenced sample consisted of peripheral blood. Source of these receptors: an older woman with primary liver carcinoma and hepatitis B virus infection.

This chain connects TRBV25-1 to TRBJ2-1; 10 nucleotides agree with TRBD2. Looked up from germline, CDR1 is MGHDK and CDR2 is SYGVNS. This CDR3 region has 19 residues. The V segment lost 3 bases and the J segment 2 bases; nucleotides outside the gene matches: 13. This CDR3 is CASSDAGLASPGAYNEQFF. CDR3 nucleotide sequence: TGTGCCAGCAGTGATGCGGGACTAGCGTCTCCAGGGGCCTACAATGAGCAGTTCTTC.

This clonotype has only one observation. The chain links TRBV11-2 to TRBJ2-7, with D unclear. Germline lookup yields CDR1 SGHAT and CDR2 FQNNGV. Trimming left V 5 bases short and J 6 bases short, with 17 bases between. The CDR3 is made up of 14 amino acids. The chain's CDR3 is CASSPSPGASEQYF. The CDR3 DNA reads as TGTGCCAGCAGCCCCTCTCCAGGAGCTAGCGAGCAGTACTTC.

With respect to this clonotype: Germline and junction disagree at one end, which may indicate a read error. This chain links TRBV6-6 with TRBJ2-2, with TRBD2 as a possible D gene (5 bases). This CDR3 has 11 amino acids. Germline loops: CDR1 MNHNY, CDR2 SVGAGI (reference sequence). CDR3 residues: CASSYVGERFF. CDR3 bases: TGTGCCAGCAGTTACGTCGGGGAGCGGTTTTTT.

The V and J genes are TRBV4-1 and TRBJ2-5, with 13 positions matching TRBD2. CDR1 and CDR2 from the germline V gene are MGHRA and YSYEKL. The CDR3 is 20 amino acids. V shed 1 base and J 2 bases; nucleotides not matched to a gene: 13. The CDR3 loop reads CASSQGPGTSGKFRQETQYF. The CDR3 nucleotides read TGCGCCAGCAGCCAAGGGCCCGGGACTAGCGGGAAGTTTAGACAAGAGACCCAGTACTTC.

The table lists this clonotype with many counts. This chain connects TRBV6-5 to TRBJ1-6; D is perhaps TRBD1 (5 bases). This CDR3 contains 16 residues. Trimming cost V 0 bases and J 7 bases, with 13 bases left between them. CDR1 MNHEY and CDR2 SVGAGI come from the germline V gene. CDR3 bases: TGTGCCAGCAGTTACTCGTCTCAGGGAAGGAATTCACCCCTCCACTTT. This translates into CASSYSSQGRNSPLHF.

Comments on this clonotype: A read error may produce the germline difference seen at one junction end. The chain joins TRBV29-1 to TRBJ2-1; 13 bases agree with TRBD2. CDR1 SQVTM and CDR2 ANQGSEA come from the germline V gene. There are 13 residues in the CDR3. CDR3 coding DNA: TGCAGCGCAGGGACTAGCGGGAACAATGAGCTGTTCTTC. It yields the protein CSAGTSGNNELFF.